This T cell receptor beta chain is from a study of cytomegalovirus exposure and HLA in healthy donors. Primers for the PCR totalled 60 Vbeta and 13 Jbeta. Assay used: immunoSEQ multiplex PCR; TCRdb lists only in-frame clones, some missing. This sample has roughly 180,000 clones, with roughly 80% found just once. The CDR3 spans 16 residues. Germline V gives CDR1 MNHEY, CDR2 SMNVEV (reference sequence). The ends lost 3 bases at V and 4 bases at J; junction bases unmatched: 12. Sequencing input: PBMCs. The TCR comes from a man aged 25 to 40 in good health and CMV-seropositive. The chain has TRBV27 and TRBJ2-7, with 7 positions matching TRBD2. CDR3 coding DNA: TGTGCCAGCAGTTTCTCTGCGGGAGTAACAAGTTACGAGCAGTACTTC. Translated: CASSFSAGVTSYEQYF.